Listed below are T cell receptor beta chains from one sample, sequenced in a study of glioma-infiltrating T cells after dendritic cell vaccination. The table came from immunoSEQ multiplex PCR; TCRdb's copy has only in-frame clones and leaves some out. The table includes under 100,000 clones, about 85% detected once. Specimen: blood, collected before dendritic cell vaccination. All receptors come from a human donor with glioblastoma. Both conserved end residues are part of each CDR3. Fields, in order: J gene, D gene, clone size, V gene, CDR3 protein, CDR3 DNA. The D gene is left open where the match is weak. Part of the rows lack a size; the others show once, few, many or a class for expanded clones.

J: TRBJ1-6; D: TRBD1; size: .; V: TRBV27; CDR3: CASSWTGSYNSPLHF; DNA: TGTGCCAGCAGTTGGACAGGGAGCTATAATTCACCCCTCCACTTT
J: TRBJ1-1; D: .; size: .; V: TRBV13; CDR3: CASSPGTEAFF; DNA: TGTGCCAGCAGCCCCGGCACTGAAGCTTTCTTT
J: TRBJ2-5; D: .; size: .; V: TRBV15; CDR3: CATSTSGLKETQYF; DNA: TGTGCCACCAGCACCTCAGGGTTAAAAGAGACCCAGTACTTC
J: TRBJ2-7; D: TRBD1; size: few; V: TRBV5-6; CDR3: CASSLQGAYEQYF; DNA: TGTGCCAGCAGCTTGCAGGGGGCCTACGAGCAGTACTTC
J: TRBJ2-1; D: .; size: .; V: TRBV9; CDR3: CASSVDYEQFF; DNA: TGTGCCAGCAGCGTAGACTATGAGCAGTTCTTC
J: TRBJ1-2; D: .; size: .; V: TRBV5-1; CDR3: CASSLEPVYGYTF; DNA: TGCGCCAGCAGCTTGGAGCCGGTCTATGGCTACACCTTC
J: TRBJ1-1; D: .; size: .; V: TRBV29-1; CDR3: CSVGETEAFF; DNA: TGCAGCGTTGGAGAGACAGAAGCTTTCTTT
J: TRBJ2-2; D: .; size: .; V: TRBV7-9; CDR3: CASSPNQGWAGELFF; DNA: TGTGCCAGCAGCCCGAACCAGGGATGGGCCGGGGAGCTGTTTTTT
J: TRBJ2-2; D: TRBD1; size: once; V: TRBV2; CDR3: CASSEMGQGAAGELFF; DNA: TGTGCCAGCAGTGAAATGGGACAGGGGGCAGCCGGGGAGCTGTTTTTT
J: TRBJ2-2; D: .; size: .; V: TRBV18; CDR3: CASSPQKTSWSGELFF; DNA: TGTGCCAGCTCACCACAAAAGACTAGTTGGTCCGGGGAGCTGTTTTTT
J: TRBJ2-7; D: TRBD1; size: .; V: TRBV5-1; CDR3: CASSRIDRGGEQYF; DNA: TGCGCCAGCAGCCGAATTGACAGGGGGGGCGAGCAGTACTTC
J: TRBJ2-1; D: .; size: .; V: TRBV5-1; CDR3: CASRDSSYNEQFF; DNA: TGCGCCAGCAGGGACAGCTCCTACAATGAGCAGTTCTTC
J: TRBJ1-1; D: .; size: .; V: TRBV7-2; CDR3: CASSTRDFKNTEAFF; DNA: TGTGCCAGCAGCACCCGGGACTTTAAGAACACTGAAGCTTTCTTT
J: TRBJ2-7; D: .; size: .; V: TRBV7-8; CDR3: CASSLAGNTYEQYF; DNA: TGTGCCAGCAGCTTAGCCGGGAATACCTACGAGCAGTACTTC
J: TRBJ2-1; D: TRBD2; size: .; V: TRBV11-2; CDR3: CASSLGGTSGRPVDEQFF; DNA: TGTGCCAGCAGCTTAGGGGGGACTAGCGGGAGGCCAGTCGATGAGCAGTTCTTC
J: TRBJ1-6; D: .; size: once; V: TRBV15; CDR3: CATSSGREFRSPLHF; DNA: TGTGCCACCAGCAGCGGACGGGAGTTTCGTTCACCCCTCCACTTT
J: TRBJ2-1; D: .; size: .; V: TRBV15; CDR3: CATSRPPVDPGDNEQFF; DNA: TGTGCCACCAGCAGACCCCCCGTGGACCCGGGGGACAATGAGCAGTTCTTC
J: TRBJ1-1; D: TRBD1; size: .; V: TRBV9; CDR3: CASSRDRETEAFF; DNA: TGTGCCAGCTCTCGGGACAGGGAGACTGAAGCTTTCTTT
J: TRBJ2-7; D: .; size: .; V: TRBV27; CDR3: CASSLTYAGSSYEQYF; DNA: TGTGCCAGCAGTTTAACCTACGCGGGGTCCTCCTACGAGCAGTACTTC
J: TRBJ1-5; D: TRBD1; size: .; V: TRBV6-5; CDR3: CASSYGTGDQPQHF; DNA: TGTGCCAGCAGTTACGGGACAGGGGATCAGCCCCAGCATTTT
J: TRBJ1-1; D: .; size: .; V: TRBV2; CDR3: CASSVLASEAFF; DNA: TGTGCCAGCAGTGTATTGGCTAGCGAAGCTTTCTTT
J: TRBJ2-1; D: .; size: .; V: TRBV5-8; CDR3: CASSSRGNEQFF; DNA: TGTGCCAGCAGCTCCAGAGGCAATGAGCAGTTCTTC
J: TRBJ2-5; D: .; size: .; V: TRBV5-1; CDR3: CASSLGRDETQYF; DNA: TGCGCCAGCAGCTTAGGCAGGGATGAGACCCAGTACTTC
J: TRBJ2-7; D: TRBD1; size: .; V: TRBV19; CDR3: CASTPGETGSHEQYF; DNA: TGTGCCAGTACCCCAGGCGAGACAGGGTCCCACGAGCAGTACTTC
J: TRBJ2-1; D: .; size: once; V: TRBV7-7; CDR3: CASSPALKNEQFF; DNA: TGTGCTAGCAGCCCCGCGTTGAAAAATGAGCAGTTCTTC
J: TRBJ1-5; D: TRBD1; size: .; V: TRBV5-8; CDR3: CASSQTGVGNQPQHF; DNA: TGTGCCAGCAGTCAGACAGGGGTTGGCAATCAGCCCCAGCATTTT
J: TRBJ2-7; D: .; size: .; V: TRBV6-1; CDR3: CASSVIPYEQYF; DNA: TGTGCCAGCAGTGTAATCCCTTACGAGCAGTACTTC
J: TRBJ2-1; D: .; size: .; V: TRBV30; CDR3: CACRGDRGNEQFF; DNA: TGTGCCTGCAGGGGAGATCGGGGCAATGAGCAGTTCTTC
J: TRBJ1-1; D: .; size: .; V: TRBV15; CDR3: CATSRGAGLNTEAFF; DNA: TGTGCCACCAGCAGAGGGGCAGGCTTGAACACTGAAGCTTTCTTT
J: TRBJ2-6; D: .; size: few; V: TRBV29-1; CDR3: CSVVGHHSGANVLTF; DNA: TGCAGCGTTGTGGGACACCACTCTGGGGCCAACGTCCTGACTTTC
J: TRBJ1-5; D: .; size: .; V: TRBV11-2; CDR3: CASSLAPNMQPQHF; DNA: TGTGCCAGCAGCTTAGCCCCCAACATGCAGCCCCAGCATTTT
J: TRBJ1-2; D: TRBD1; size: .; V: TRBV28; CDR3: CASSLRVIGGGGYTF; DNA: TGTGCCAGCAGTTTGAGGGTAATAGGGGGCGGTGGCTACACCTTC
J: TRBJ2-7; D: .; size: .; V: TRBV15; CDR3: CATSNPREGAHEQYF; DNA: TGTGCCACCAGCAACCCCCGAGAAGGGGCCCACGAGCAGTACTTC
J: TRBJ2-3; D: .; size: .; V: TRBV5-1; CDR3: CASSLADRYTDTQYF; DNA: TGCGCCAGCAGCTTGGCCGACAGATACACAGATACGCAGTATTTT
J: TRBJ1-2; D: .; size: .; V: TRBV4-1; CDR3: CASSQNPAAGAYSYGYTF; DNA: TGCGCCAGCAGCCAAAATCCCGCGGCAGGGGCCTACAGCTATGGCTACACCTTC
J: TRBJ2-1; D: .; size: once; V: TRBV30; CDR3: CAWSVMDGSEQFF; DNA: TGTGCCTGGAGTGTTATGGACGGGAGTGAGCAGTTCTTC
J: TRBJ1-1; D: .; size: .; V: TRBV11-2; CDR3: CASSYPLRLEAFF; DNA: TGTGCCAGCAGCTACCCTCTGAGGCTTGAAGCTTTCTTT
J: TRBJ1-2; D: .; size: .; V: TRBV15; CDR3: CATSRDAGVGTVYGYTF; DNA: TGTGCCACCAGCAGAGATGCGGGGGTAGGAACGGTCTATGGCTACACCTTC
J: TRBJ1-6; D: TRBD1; size: .; V: TRBV18; CDR3: CASSPLSTGTGYGSPLHF; DNA: TGTGCCAGCTCACCACTCTCCACCGGGACAGGGTATGGCTCACCCCTCCACTTT
J: TRBJ2-5; D: TRBD1; size: .; V: TRBV9; CDR3: CASSAWDRGEETQYF; DNA: TGTGCCAGCAGCGCCTGGGACAGGGGGGAAGAGACCCAGTACTTC